Listed here is a single T cell receptor (beta chain). This clonotype has only a few counts. Its cognate antigen has yet to be identified. Per-base quality was not reported, and no clone a single base away is much larger than it. The method was 5' RACE. The sequencer was an Illumina HiSeq 2500. The second PCR ran for about 7 to 11 cycles and used a J-beta primer mix along with a sample-barcoded 5' primer. A template-switch 5' adaptor carrying 12 random nucleotides introduced a unique molecular identifier onto each TCR beta cDNA molecule. Each sample yielded at least 2.5 million CDR3-containing paired-end reads. The Mint cDNA synthesis kit, primed by a TRBC-specific oligonucleotide, was used to synthesize first-strand cDNA from all RNA. After uracil-DNA glycosylase treatment, a first 18-cycle PCR used universal primers M1SS and BC2_uni_R on all cDNA. For the original study's pipeline: For normalization, 1 million high-quality reads, each with a distinct molecular identifier, were randomly selected from each sample. Reads sharing molecular identifiers were discarded rather than binned into consensus sequences. MiTCR, with a Q25 quality threshold and the strictest error-elimination algorithm, was used for CDR3 identification, clonotype clustering and error correction. A nonparametric unseen species model with Euler transformation was used to estimate lower-bound total TCR beta diversity. TCRdb trimmed public reads at Q25 via fastp, called clones via MiXCR and kept in-frame beta chains. One record per CDR3 amino acid sequence lists the most common genes and DNA. In this record, the V and J calls reflect TCRdb's handling and not the investigators' own analysis. This sample comprises about 760,000 distinct CDR3 sequences, roughly 56% of them detected only once. The ten largest clones take up about 26% of the sample.

The CDR3 runs 15 amino acids, cysteine and phenylalanine included. Only the CDR3 part of the read is kept: 45 bases, read in frame from the first base. Deletion took 10 bases off V and 4 bases off J, with a span of 17 bases between the germline ends. The donors were roughly 39 Caucasian individuals from Russia, aged roughly 6 to 95 years, who were systemically healthy. Each donor gave 8 to 10 milliliters of peripheral blood, drawn into EDTA-treated Vacutainer tubes. PBMCs were isolated by Ficoll-Paque density-gradient centrifugation, with at least 7 million obtained per sample. Trizol reagent was used to extract total RNA from the PBMCs, yielding at least 5.5 micrograms per sample. For every donor, flow cytometry on a PBMC aliquot measured the percentage of naive CD45RAhigh/CD27high T cells. The data derive from a study of blood T cells in healthy people across ages (dated by TCRdb to between 2014 and 2017). About the investigation overall: In model experiments, template switching captured about one uniquely barcoded TCR beta cDNA molecule for every two T cells. Age-related changes in TCR beta repertoire diversity were measured in the study by deep sequencing normalized with unique cDNA molecular identifiers. To avoid experimental bias, donors of different ages were distributed randomly across sequencing lanes. Two additional independent replicas of 1 million unique cDNA reads from the same blood draw were analyzed for two donors (one aged 18 to 29 and one aged 80 or older). Four age groups were formed from the donors: young (average 16 years), middle-aged (less than 40), aged (over 55) and long-lived (less than 85).

General study outcomes and caveats: There was a strong correlation between observed TCR beta diversity and the percentage of naive T cells measured by flow cytometry. Observed TCR beta diversity per million T cells fell roughly linearly with age, and a significant reduction was already apparent by age around 40. The CMV infection status of donors was not known, potentially confounding age-related changes in expanded clonotypes. Estimates of total diversity based on one million sequenced T cells were regarded as lower bounds and as underestimates. Since profiling was done on bulk unsorted PBMCs, naive and antigen-experienced compartments could not be conclusively compared. Compared with the aged group, the long-lived group had more naive CD4+ T cells, fewer expanded clones and increased TCR diversity, suggesting age selection.

Recombination linked TRBV12-3 or TRBV12-4 to TRBJ2-6, with the D gene uncertain. The specimen was blood. The source is a man aged 40-55 years in good health. The CDR3 has the sequence CAIPSRNPGANVLTF. The nucleotide sequence reads TGTGCCATCCCATCCCGAAATCCCGGGGCCAACGTCCTGACTTTC.